This record looks at one TCR beta chain sequence and its context. CD8+ and CD4+ T cells taken from blood had their TCR beta sequenced. Isolation of CD8+ and CD4+ T cells was performed negatively, whereas enrichment of TEMRA cells was done by FACS. These data belong to a study of CD8 T cells in Susac syndrome. Turning to the study itself: Of the sequenced Susac syndrome patients, about 6 had active disease and eight were in remission.

The length of the CDR3 is 15 residues. Germline lookup yields CDR1 LGHNA and CDR2 YSLEER. V was clipped by 1 base and J by 4 bases, with 10 bases between them. An amount of RNA that ranged from roughly 0.5 to 1 ug was reverse transcribed with random hexamers. Amplification of TCR beta CDR3 spanned 54 Vbeta and 13 Jbeta via immunoSEQ multiplex PCR. TCRdb ran MiXCR on the immunoSEQ multiplex PCR reads and lists one entry per CDR3 protein. This table holds approximately 210,000 distinct CDR3 sequences, roughly 93% found once. The chain combines TRBV4-3 with TRBJ1-4, with D unresolved. This TCR was sampled from a human donor with Susac syndrome. Sequenced: CD4+ T cells from PBMCs. For the CDR3, the DNA is TGCGCCAGCAGCCAAGTTGGGCAGTTTAATGAAAAACTGTTTTTT. Amino acid sequence: CASSQVGQFNEKLFF.